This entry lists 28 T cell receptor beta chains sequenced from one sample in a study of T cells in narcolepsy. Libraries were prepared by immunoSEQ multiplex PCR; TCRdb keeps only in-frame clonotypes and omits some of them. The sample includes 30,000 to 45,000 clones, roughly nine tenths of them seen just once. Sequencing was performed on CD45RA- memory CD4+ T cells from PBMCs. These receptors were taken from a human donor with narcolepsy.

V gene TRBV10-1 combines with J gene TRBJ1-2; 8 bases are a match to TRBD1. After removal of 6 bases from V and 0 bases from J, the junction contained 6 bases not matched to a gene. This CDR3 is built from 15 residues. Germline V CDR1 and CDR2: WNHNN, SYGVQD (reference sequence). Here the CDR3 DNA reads TGCGCCAGCAGCAGTGCAGGGGGCGCTAACTATGGCTACACCTTC. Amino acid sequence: CASSSAGGANYGYTF.

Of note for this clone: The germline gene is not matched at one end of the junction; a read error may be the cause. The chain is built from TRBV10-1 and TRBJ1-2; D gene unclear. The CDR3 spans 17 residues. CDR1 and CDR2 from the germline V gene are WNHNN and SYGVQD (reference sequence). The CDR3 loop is CASSQSQRSQKTYGYTF. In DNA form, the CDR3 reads TGCGCCAGCAGTCAGTCGCAAAGATCGCAAAAAACCTATGGCTACACCTTC.

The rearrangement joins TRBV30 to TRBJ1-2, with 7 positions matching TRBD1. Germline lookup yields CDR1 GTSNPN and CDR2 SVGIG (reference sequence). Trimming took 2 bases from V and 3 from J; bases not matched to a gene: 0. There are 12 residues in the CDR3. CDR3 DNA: TGTGCCTGGAGTCAGGGGGACTATGGCTACACCTTC. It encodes CAWSQGDYGYTF.

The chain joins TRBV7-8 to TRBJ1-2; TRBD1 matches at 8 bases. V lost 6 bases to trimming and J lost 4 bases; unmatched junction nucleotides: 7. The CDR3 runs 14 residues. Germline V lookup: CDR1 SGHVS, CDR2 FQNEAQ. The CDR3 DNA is TGTGCCAGCAGTTGGGACAGGACCTCCTATGGCTACACCTTC. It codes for CASSWDRTSYGYTF.

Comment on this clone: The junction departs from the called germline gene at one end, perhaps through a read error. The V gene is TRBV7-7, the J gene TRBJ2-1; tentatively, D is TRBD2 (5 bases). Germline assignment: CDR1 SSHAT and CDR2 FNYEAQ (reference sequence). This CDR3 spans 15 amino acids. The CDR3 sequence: CASSHNDGIANEQFF. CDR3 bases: TGTGCTAGCAGCCATAACGACGGGATCGCGAATGAGCAGTTCTTC. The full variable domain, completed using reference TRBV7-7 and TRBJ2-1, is GAGVSQSPRYKVTKRGQDVTLRCDPISSHATLYWYQQALGQGPEFLTYFNYEAQPDKSGLPSDRFSAERPEGSISTLTIQRTEQRDSAMYRCASSHNDGIANEQFFGPGTRLTVL.

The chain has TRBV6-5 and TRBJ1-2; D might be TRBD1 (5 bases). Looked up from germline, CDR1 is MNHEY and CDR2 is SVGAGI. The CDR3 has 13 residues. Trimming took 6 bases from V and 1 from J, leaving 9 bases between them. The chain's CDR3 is CASSQTDNYGYTF. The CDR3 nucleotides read TGTGCCAGCAGCCAGACAGATAACTATGGCTACACCTTC.

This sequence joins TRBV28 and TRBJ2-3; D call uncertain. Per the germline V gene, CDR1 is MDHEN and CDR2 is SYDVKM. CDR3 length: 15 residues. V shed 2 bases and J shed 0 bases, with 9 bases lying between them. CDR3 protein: CASSLDRASTDTQYF. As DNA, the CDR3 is TGTGCCAGCAGTTTAGATCGAGCTAGCACAGATACGCAGTATTTT.

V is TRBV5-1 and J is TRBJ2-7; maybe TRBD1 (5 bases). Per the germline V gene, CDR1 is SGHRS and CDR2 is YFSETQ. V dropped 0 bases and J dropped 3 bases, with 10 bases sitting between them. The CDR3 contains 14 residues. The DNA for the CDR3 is TGCGCCAGCAGCTTGGCTTTACAGGACTACGAGCAGTACTTC. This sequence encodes CASSLALQDYEQYF.

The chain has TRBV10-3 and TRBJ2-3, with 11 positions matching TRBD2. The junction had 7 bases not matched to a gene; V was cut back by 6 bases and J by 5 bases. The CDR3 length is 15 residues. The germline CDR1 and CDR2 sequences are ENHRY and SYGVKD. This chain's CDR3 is CAIRDSGRGKDTQYF. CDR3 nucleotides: TGTGCCATCAGGGATAGCGGGAGGGGCAAAGATACGCAGTATTTT.

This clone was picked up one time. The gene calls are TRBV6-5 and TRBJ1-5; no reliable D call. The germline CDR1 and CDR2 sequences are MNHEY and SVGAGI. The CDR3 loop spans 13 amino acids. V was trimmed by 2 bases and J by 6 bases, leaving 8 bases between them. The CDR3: CASSYGPGQPQHF. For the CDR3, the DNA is TGTGCCAGCAGTTACGGTCCAGGTCAGCCCCAGCATTTT.

The CDR3 sequence: CASSASGFSTDTQYF. As DNA, the CDR3 is TGTGCCAGCAGTGCGAGCGGGTTTAGCACAGATACGCAGTATTTT. This sequence joins TRBV2 and TRBJ2-3, with D possibly TRBD2 on 6 matching bases. Per germline, CDR1 SNHLY and CDR2 FYNNEI. The V and J ends lost 4 bases and 0 bases respectively, with 11 bases between them. This CDR3 spans 15 amino acids. The variable domain in full, completed from reference TRBV2 and TRBJ2-3, reads EPEVTQTPSHQVTQMGQEVILRCVPISNHLYFYWYRQILGQKVEFLVSFYNNEISEKSEIFDDQFSVERPDGSNFTLKIRSTKLEDSAMYFCASSASGFSTDTQYFGPGTRLTVL.

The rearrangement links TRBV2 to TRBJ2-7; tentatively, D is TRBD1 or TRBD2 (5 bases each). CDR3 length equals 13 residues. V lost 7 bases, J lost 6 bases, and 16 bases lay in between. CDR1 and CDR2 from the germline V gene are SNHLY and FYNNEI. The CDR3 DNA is TGTGCCAGCAAAACCATCGGGACGGCCGAGCAGTACTTC. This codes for CASKTIGTAEQYF.

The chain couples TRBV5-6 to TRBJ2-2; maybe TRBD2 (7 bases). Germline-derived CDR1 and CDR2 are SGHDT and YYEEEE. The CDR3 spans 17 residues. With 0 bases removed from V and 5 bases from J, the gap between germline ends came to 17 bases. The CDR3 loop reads CASSLGATGGATGELFF. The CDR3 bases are TGTGCCAGCAGCTTGGGTGCAACGGGGGGCGCTACCGGGGAGCTGTTTTTT.

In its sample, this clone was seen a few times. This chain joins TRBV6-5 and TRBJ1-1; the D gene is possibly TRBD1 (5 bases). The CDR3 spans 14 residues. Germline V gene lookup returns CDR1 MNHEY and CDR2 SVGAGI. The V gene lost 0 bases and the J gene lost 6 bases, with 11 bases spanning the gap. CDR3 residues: CASSYSRGAAEAFF. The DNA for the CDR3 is TGTGCCAGCAGTTACTCAAGGGGAGCGGCTGAAGCTTTCTTT.

CDR3: CSARESYEQYF. As DNA, the CDR3 is TGCAGTGCTAGGGAGTCGTACGAGCAGTACTTC. The rearrangement uses TRBV20-1 and TRBJ2-7; no firm D call. CDR1 is DFQATT and CDR2 is SNEGSKA in the germline V gene (reference sequence). Trimming removed 3 bases at V and 4 bases at J, with 7 bases between. This CDR3 has 11 residues.

DNA for the CDR3: TGTGCCAGTAGTATAATGGCGGGCGCAACTAATGAAAAACTGTTTTTT. This codes for CASSIMAGATNEKLFF. The V gene is TRBV19, the J gene TRBJ1-4; no clear D. Germline-derived CDR1 and CDR2 are LNHDA and SQIVND (reference sequence). Trimming took 2 bases from V and 0 from J, leaving 10 bases between them. CDR3 length equals 16 residues. Full variable domain (outside the CDR3, taken from reference TRBV19 and TRBJ1-4): DGGITQSPKYLFRKEGQNVTLSCEQNLNHDAMYWYRQDPGQGLRLIYYSQIVNDFQKGDIAEGYSVSREKKESFPLTVTSAQKNPTAFYLCASSIMAGATNEKLFFGSGTQLSVL.

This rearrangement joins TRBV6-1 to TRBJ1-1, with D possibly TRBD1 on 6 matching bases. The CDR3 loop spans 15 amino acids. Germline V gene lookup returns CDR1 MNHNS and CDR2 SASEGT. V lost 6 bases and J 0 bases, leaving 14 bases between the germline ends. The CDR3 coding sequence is TGTGCCAGCAGGAGGGACATACTTTTGAACACTGAAGCTTTCTTT. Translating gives CASRRDILLNTEAFF.

The CDR3 loop reads CASSVAPGNTIYF. The CDR3 DNA sequence: TGTGCCAGCAGCGTAGCTCCGGGAAACACCATATATTTT. The chain joins TRBV9 to TRBJ1-3, with D uncertain. This CDR3 comprises 13 residues. The V end was cut by 0 bases, the J end by 4 bases, with 5 bases between. Germline CDR1 SGDLS, CDR2 YYNGEE. Variable domain in full (rest from reference TRBV9 and TRBJ1-3): DSGVTQTPKHLITATGQRVTLRCSPRSGDLSVYWYQQSLDQGLQFLIQYYNGEERAKGNILERFSAQQFPDLHSELNLSSLELGDSALYFCASSVAPGNTIYFGEGSWLTVV.

The CDR3 region has the DNA TGCGCCAGCAGCCGGGACGGAATCACTGAAGCTTTCTTT. This translates into CASSRDGITEAFF. This chain connects TRBV4-3 to TRBJ1-1; maybe TRBD1 (5 bases). Trimming left V 4 bases short and J 4 bases short, with 10 bases between. This CDR3 region has 13 residues. Per germline, CDR1 LGHNA and CDR2 YSLEER.

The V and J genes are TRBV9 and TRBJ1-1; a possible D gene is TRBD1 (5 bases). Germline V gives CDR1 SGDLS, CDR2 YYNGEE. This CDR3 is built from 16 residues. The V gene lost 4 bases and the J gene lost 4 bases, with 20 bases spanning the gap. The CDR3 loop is CASSPYGGEVSTEAFF. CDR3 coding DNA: TGTGCCAGCAGCCCTTACGGGGGAGAAGTAAGCACTGAAGCTTTCTTT.

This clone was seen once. CDR3 residues: CAWSVLGGNTEAFF. In nucleotides, the CDR3 is TGTGCCTGGAGTGTACTGGGGGGGAACACTGAAGCTTTCTTT. V is TRBV30 and J is TRBJ1-1; possible D gene TRBD1, 5 bases. The V end was cut by 0 bases, the J end by 1 base, with 9 bases between. Germline CDR1 reads GTSNPN; CDR2 reads SVGIG (reference sequence). The CDR3 spans 14 residues.

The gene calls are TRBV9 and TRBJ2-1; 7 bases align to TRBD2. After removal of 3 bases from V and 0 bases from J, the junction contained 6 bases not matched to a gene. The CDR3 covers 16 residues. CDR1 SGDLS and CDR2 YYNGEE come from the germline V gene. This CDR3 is CASSASGGSSYNEQFF. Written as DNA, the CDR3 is TGTGCCAGCAGCGCTTCCGGGGGGAGCTCCTACAATGAGCAGTTCTTC.

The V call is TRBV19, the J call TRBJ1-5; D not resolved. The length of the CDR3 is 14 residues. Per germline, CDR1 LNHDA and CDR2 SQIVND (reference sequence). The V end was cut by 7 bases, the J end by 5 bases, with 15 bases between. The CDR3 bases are TGTGCCAGTACGTTGGTAGGGATTCATCAGCCCCAGCATTTT. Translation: CASTLVGIHQPQHF. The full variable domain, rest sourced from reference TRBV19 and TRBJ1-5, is DGGITQSPKYLFRKEGQNVTLSCEQNLNHDAMYWYRQDPGQGLRLIYYSQIVNDFQKGDIAEGYSVSREKKESFPLTVTSAQKNPTAFYLCASTLVGIHQPQHFGDGTRLSIL.

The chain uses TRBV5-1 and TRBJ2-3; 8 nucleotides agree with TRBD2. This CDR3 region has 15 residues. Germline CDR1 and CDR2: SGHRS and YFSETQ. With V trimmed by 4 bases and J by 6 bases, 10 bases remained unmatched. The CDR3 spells CASSIGTRALDTQYF. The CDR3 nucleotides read TGCGCCAGCAGCATCGGGACTAGGGCTCTGGATACGCAGTATTTT.

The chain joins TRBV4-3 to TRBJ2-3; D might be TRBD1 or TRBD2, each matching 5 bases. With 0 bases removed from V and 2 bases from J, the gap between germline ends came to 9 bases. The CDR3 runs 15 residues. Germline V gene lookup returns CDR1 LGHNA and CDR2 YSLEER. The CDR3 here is CASSQEGTLTDTQYF. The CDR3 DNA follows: TGCGCCAGCAGCCAAGAAGGGACCCTCACAGATACGCAGTATTTT.

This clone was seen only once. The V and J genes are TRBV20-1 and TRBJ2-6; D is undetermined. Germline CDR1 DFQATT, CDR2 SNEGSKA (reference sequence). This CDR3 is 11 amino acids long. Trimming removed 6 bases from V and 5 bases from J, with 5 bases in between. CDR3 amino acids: CSARRANVLTF. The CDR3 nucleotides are TGCAGTGCCCGACGGGCCAACGTCCTGACTTTC.

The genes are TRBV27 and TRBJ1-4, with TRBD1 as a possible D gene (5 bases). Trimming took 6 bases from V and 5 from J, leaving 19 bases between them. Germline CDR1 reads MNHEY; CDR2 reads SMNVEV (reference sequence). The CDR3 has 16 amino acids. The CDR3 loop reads CASSLRDGGVNEKLFF. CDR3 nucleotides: TGTGCCAGCAGCTTGAGAGACGGAGGGGTAAATGAAAAACTGTTTTTT.

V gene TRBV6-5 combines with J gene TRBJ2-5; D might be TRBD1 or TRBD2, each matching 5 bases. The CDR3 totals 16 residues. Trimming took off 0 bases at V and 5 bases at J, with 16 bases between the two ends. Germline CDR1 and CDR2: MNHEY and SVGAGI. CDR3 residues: CASSYSSPGTSETQYF. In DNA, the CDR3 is TGTGCCAGCAGTTACTCGAGTCCAGGGACCTCGGAGACCCAGTACTTC.